One and the same sample provided the 11 T cell receptor beta chains below, sequenced in a study of cytomegalovirus exposure and HLA in healthy donors. 60 Vbeta and 13 Jbeta primers were used in PCR. Sequenced by immunoSEQ multiplex PCR; TCRdb stores in-frame clones only, minus some. The data hold around 93,000 clones, with 78% observed a single time. Material for sequencing was PBMCs. The receptors originated from a woman aged 40 to 50 in good health and CMV-seronegative.

This clone was picked up a small number of times. This sequence joins TRBV27 and TRBJ1-1; D is uncertain. The CDR3 extends over 17 amino acids. Trimming shortened V by 6 bases and J by 1 base, and 21 bases separated the two germline ends. The V gene's germline CDR1 is MNHEY and CDR2 SMNVEV (reference sequence). CDR3 sequence (DNA): TGTGCCAGCAGCTTGCTCCCGCGCGCGGGAAGGAACACTGAAGCTTTCTTT. Translation gives CASSLLPRAGRNTEAFF.

The chain recombines TRBV10-2 with TRBJ1-4, with D unclear. From germline, CDR1 is WSHSY and CDR2 SAAADI. The V and J ends lost 7 bases and 3 bases respectively, with 15 bases between them. The CDR3 runs 15 residues. The CDR3: CASKRGSWANEKLFF. The CDR3 bases are TGCGCCAGCAAGAGAGGGAGTTGGGCTAATGAAAAACTGTTTTTT.

The chain joins TRBV6-6 to TRBJ1-5; 7 nucleotides line up with TRBD1. V was clipped by 4 bases and J by 2 bases; unmatched bases: 5. Per the germline V gene, CDR1 is MNHNY and CDR2 is SVGAGI (reference sequence). The CDR3 consists of 15 residues. The CDR3, as DNA: TGTGCCAGCAGTTCAACAGGGGCTGGCAATCAGCCCCAGCATTTT. Its translation is CASSSTGAGNQPQHF.

This chain links TRBV14 with TRBJ2-7; no firm D call. CDR1 is SGHDN and CDR2 is FVKESK in the germline V gene. This CDR3 is built from 11 residues. V was pared by 4 bases and J by 6 bases, with 7 bases between. CDR3 protein: CASSPHCEQYF. The CDR3 nucleotides read TGTGCCAGCAGCCCCCACTGCGAGCAGTACTTC.

This clone was recorded once. The chain joins TRBV5-6 to TRBJ1-2, with D possibly matching TRBD1 (5 bases). The CDR3 runs to 13 residues. Deletions cut 0 bases from V and 7 bases from J, with 10 bases between. CDR1 and CDR2 (germline): SGHDT, YYEEEE. CDR3 loop: CASSLVRGGGYTF. CDR3 sequence (DNA): TGTGCCAGCAGCTTGGTTAGGGGAGGTGGCTACACCTTC.

The chain joins TRBV6-4 to TRBJ2-6; TRBD1 is a possible D gene (6 bases). Deletions cut 4 bases from V and 0 bases from J, with 10 bases between. In germline, CDR1 is MRHNA, CDR2 SNTAGT. CDR3 length: 16 residues. Here the CDR3 DNA reads TGTGCCAGCAGTGGTCAGGGGAGCTCTGGGGCCAACGTCCTGACTTTC. Protein: CASSGQGSSGANVLTF.

The chain couples TRBV7-8 to TRBJ2-7; maybe TRBD2 (5 bases). Germline V gene data show CDR1 as SGHVS and CDR2 as FQNEAQ. The CDR3 covers 13 residues. Trimming pared 5 bases from V and 6 bases from J, leaving 14 bases between. The DNA of the CDR3 is TGTGCCAGCAGCCTCATCGGGGAAGGCGAGCAGTACTTC. Amino acid sequence: CASSLIGEGEQYF.

V usage is TRBV7-9 and J usage is TRBJ2-7; D not certain. The CDR3 consists of 15 residues. Germline CDR1 SEHNR, CDR2 FQNEAQ (reference sequence). V was cut by 2 bases and J by 2 bases, with 13 bases left in between. In nucleotides, the CDR3 is TGTGCCAGCAGCTTACCCGGTCAGGCGACCTACGAGCAGTACTTC. Translation: CASSLPGQATYEQYF.

This rearrangement joins TRBV5-4 to TRBJ1-1; 11 bases match TRBD1. Germline CDR1 and CDR2: SGHNT and YYREEE (reference sequence). The CDR3 extends over 17 amino acids. The J segment lost 0 bases and the V segment lost 2 bases, leaving 6 bases of the junction unmatched. In DNA form, the CDR3 reads TGTGCCAGCAGCTTTCACCGGGACAGGGGGATGAACACTGAAGCTTTCTTT. Translating it yields CASSFHRDRGMNTEAFF.

The V call is TRBV2, the J call TRBJ2-1, with 13 nucleotides matching TRBD2. The CDR3 is 16 residues long. Germline V gives CDR1 SNHLY, CDR2 FYNNEI. The junction had 4 bases not matched to a gene; V was cut back by 4 bases and J by 4 bases. This chain's CDR3 is CASSGTSGGSYNEQFF. CDR3 nucleotide sequence: TGTGCCAGCAGTGGGACTAGCGGGGGATCTTACAATGAGCAGTTCTTC. The full variable domain, its missing parts supplied by reference TRBV2 and TRBJ2-1, is EPEVTQTPSHQVTQMGQEVILRCVPISNHLYFYWYRQILGQKVEFLVSFYNNEISEKSEIFDDQFSVERPDGSNFTLKIRSTKLEDSAMYFCASSGTSGGSYNEQFFGPGTRLTVL.

The gene calls are TRBV4-1 and TRBJ1-1; D call uncertain. Looked up from germline, CDR1 is MGHRA and CDR2 is YSYEKL. V was clipped by 5 bases and J by 0 bases, with 13 bases between them. The CDR3 spans 15 residues. For the CDR3, the DNA is TGCGCCAGCAGCTCAAGGGCGGGGATGAACACTGAAGCTTTCTTT. It encodes CASSSRAGMNTEAFF.